This TCR beta chain is drawn from a study of CD8+ T cells in alopecia areata. CDR1 and CDR2 (germline): SGHAT, FQNNGV. The trim removed 3 bases at V and 3 bases at J, leaving 6 bases unmatched. This CDR3 contains 16 residues. Investigators isolated RNA and reverse transcribed it into cDNA to act as the sequencing template. TCRdb keeps only in-frame clones here, not all; method: immunoSEQ multiplex PCR. The sample includes about 110,000 clones, around 59% of them seen just once. The sequence was obtained from a human donor in good health. J is TRBJ2-7 and V is TRBV11-2, with 12 bases fitting TRBD2. Sequenced sample: CD8+ T cells sorted from blood. CDR3: CASSFLLAGGLYEQYF. CDR3 bases: TGTGCCAGCAGCTTCCTTCTAGCGGGGGGGCTCTACGAGCAGTACTTC.